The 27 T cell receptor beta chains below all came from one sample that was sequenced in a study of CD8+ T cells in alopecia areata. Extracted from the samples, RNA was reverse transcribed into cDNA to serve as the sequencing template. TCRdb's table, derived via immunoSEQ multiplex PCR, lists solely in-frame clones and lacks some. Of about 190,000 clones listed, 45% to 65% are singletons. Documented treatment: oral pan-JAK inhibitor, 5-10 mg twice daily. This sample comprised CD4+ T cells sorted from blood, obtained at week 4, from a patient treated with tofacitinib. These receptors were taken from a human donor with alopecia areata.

The CDR3 here is CAWTQPNRARSYGYTF. The CDR3 DNA sequence: TGTGCCTGGACCCAACCCAACAGGGCCAGGTCCTATGGCTACACCTTC. The rearrangement joins TRBV30 to TRBJ1-2, with D perhaps matching TRBD1 (6 bases). Germline CDR1 GTSNPN, CDR2 SVGIG (reference sequence). This CDR3 has 16 residues. Deletions cut 4 bases from V and 4 bases from J, with 22 bases between.

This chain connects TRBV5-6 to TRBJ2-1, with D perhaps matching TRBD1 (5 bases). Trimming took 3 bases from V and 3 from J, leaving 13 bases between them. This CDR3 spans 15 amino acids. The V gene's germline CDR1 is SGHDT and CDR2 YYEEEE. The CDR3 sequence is CASSWKTRVYNEQFF. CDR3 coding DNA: TGTGCCAGCAGCTGGAAGACCAGGGTCTACAATGAGCAGTTCTTC.

The CDR3 DNA is TGCAGCGTTGCACCACTAGCGGGAGGTAGGGAGCAGTACTTC. Translated: CSVAPLAGGREQYF. The gene calls are TRBV29-1 and TRBJ2-7, with 12 bases lining up with TRBD2. The V and J ends lost 4 bases and 7 bases, in that order; junction bases with no gene match: 8. Germline CDR1 reads SQVTM; CDR2 reads ANQGSEA. This CDR3 is 14 amino acids long.

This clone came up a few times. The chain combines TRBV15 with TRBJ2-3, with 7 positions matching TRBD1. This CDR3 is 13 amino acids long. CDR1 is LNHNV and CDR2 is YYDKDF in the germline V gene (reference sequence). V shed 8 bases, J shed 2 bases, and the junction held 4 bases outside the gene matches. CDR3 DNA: TGTGCCACCCGGACAGGCTCCACAGATACGCAGTATTTT. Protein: CATRTGSTDTQYF.

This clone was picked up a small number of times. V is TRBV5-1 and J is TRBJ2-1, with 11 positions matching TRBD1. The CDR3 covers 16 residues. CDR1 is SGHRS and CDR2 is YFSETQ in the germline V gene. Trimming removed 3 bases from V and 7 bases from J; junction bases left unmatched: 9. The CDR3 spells CASSYSTGTGGNEQFF. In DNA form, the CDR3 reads TGCGCCAGCAGCTATTCAACTGGGACAGGGGGTAATGAGCAGTTCTTC.

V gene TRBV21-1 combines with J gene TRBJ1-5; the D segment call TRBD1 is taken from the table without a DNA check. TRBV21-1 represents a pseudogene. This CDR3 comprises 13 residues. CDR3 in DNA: TGTGCCAACCACAGGGGGCTTATTTCTCCCCAGCATTTT. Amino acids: CANHRGLISPQHF.

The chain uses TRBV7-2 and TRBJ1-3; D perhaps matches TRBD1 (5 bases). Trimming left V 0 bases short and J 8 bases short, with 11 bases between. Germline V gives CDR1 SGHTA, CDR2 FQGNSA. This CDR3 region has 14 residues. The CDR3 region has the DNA TGTGCCAGCAGCTTAGCAGGGACCGGAGACACCATATATTTT. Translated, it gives CASSLAGTGDTIYF.

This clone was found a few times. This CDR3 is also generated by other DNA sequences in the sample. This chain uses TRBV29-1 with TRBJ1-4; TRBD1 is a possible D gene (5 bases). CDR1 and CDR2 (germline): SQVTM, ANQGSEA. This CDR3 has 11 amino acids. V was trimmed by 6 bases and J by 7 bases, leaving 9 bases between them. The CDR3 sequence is CSVGGGEKLFF. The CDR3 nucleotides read TGCAGCGTCGGGGGTGGTGAAAAACTGTTTTTT.

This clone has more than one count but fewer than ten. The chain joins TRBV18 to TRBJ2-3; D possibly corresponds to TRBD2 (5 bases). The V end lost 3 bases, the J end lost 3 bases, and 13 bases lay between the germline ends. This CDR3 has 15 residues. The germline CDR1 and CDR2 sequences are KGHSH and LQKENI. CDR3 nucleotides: TGTGCCAGCTCACCTCTTACTAGTGCGACAGATACGCAGTATTTT. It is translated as CASSPLTSATDTQYF.

CDR3 in DNA: TGCGCCAGCAGCAATCTTCGACAGGGAAACACTGAAGCTTTCTTT. Translating it yields CASSNLRQGNTEAFF. The J gene is TRBJ1-1, the V gene TRBV5-1; 7 nucleotides align to TRBD1. The CDR3 is 15 amino acids. With 4 bases clipped from V and 2 bases from J, the junction kept 8 bases outside the gene matches. The germline V gene encodes CDR1 SGHRS and CDR2 YFSETQ.

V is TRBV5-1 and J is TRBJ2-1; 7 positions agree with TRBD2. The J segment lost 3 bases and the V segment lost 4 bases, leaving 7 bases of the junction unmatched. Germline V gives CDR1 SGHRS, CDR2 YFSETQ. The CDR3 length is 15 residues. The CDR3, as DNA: TGCGCCAGCAGCCCAGCGGGGCGCCTCTACAATGAGCAGTTCTTC. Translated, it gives CASSPAGRLYNEQFF.

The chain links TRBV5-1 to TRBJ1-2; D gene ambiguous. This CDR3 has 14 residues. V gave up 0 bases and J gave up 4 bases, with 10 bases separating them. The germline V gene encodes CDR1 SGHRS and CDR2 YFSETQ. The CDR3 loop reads CASSLESQLYGYTF. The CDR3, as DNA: TGCGCCAGCAGCTTGGAGTCACAACTCTATGGCTACACCTTC.

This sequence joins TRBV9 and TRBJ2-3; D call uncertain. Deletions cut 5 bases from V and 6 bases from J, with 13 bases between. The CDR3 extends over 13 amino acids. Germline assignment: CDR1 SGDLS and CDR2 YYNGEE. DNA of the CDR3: TGTGCCAGCAGTAACTCCCCGGCGGATACGCAGTATTTT. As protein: CASSNSPADTQYF. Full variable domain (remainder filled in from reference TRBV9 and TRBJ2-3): DSGVTQTPKHLITATGQRVTLRCSPRSGDLSVYWYQQSLDQGLQFLIQYYNGEERAKGNILERFSAQQFPDLHSELNLSSLELGDSALYFCASSNSPADTQYFGPGTRLTVL.

As DNA, the CDR3 is TGCGCCAGCAGTCCCCAGACTGGGGGCTATGGCTACACCTTC. This encodes CASSPQTGGYGYTF. This chain joins TRBV5-1 and TRBJ1-2; possibly TRBD1 for D (5 bases). V lost 5 bases and J lost 4, with 15 bases in between. Per the germline V gene, CDR1 is SGHRS and CDR2 is YFSETQ. CDR3 length equals 14 residues.

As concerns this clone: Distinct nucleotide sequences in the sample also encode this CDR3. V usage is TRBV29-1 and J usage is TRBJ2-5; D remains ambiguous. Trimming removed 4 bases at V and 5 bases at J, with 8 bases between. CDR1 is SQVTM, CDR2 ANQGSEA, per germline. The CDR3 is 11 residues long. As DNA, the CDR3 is TGCAGCGTTGTGGGTGGCGAGACCCAGTACTTC. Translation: CSVVGGETQYF.

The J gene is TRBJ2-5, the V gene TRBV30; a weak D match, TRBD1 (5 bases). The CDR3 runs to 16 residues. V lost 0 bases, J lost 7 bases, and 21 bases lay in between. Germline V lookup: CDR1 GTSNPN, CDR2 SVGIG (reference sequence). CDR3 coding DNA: TGTGCCTGGAGTGTTCCCCGGACAAGGTCCATTGGGACCCAGTACTTC. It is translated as CAWSVPRTRSIGTQYF.

The CDR3: CASSDYRENQPQHF. DNA of the CDR3: TGTGCCAGCAGTGATTACAGGGAAAATCAGCCCCAGCATTTT. The J gene is TRBJ1-5, the V gene TRBV2; possibly TRBD1 for D (6 bases). The CDR3 loop spans 14 amino acids. Germline loops: CDR1 SNHLY, CDR2 FYNNEI. V lost 3 bases and J 4 bases, leaving 10 bases between the germline ends.

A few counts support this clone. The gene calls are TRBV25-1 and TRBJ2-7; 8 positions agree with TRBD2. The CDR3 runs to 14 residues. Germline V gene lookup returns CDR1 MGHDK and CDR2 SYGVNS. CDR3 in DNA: TGTTCTGCCGGGGGGGGCCCCAGCTCCTACGAGCAGTACTTC. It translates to CSAGGGPSSYEQYF.

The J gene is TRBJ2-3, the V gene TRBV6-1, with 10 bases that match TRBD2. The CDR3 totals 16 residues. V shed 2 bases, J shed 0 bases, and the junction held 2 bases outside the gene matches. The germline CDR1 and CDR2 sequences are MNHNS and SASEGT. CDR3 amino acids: CASSETSGASTDTQYF. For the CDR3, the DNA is TGTGCCAGCAGTGAAACTAGCGGGGCAAGCACAGATACGCAGTATTTT.

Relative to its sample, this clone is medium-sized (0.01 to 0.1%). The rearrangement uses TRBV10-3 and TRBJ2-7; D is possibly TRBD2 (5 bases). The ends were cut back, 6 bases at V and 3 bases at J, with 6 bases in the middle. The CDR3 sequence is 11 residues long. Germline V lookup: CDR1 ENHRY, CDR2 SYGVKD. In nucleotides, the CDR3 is TGTGCCATCAGACGGGGCTACGAGCAGTACTTC. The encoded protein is CAIRRGYEQYF.

Here the CDR3 DNA reads TGTGCCTGGACCCCAGGGGCCATAGCCAAAAACATTCAGTACTTC. It codes for CAWTPGAIAKNIQYF. The J gene is TRBJ2-4, the V gene TRBV30, with a weak D call TRBD1 (6 bases). CDR3 length equals 15 residues. The germline gives CDR1 GTSNPN, CDR2 SVGIG (reference sequence). V lost 4 bases and J 0 bases, leaving 13 bases between the germline ends.

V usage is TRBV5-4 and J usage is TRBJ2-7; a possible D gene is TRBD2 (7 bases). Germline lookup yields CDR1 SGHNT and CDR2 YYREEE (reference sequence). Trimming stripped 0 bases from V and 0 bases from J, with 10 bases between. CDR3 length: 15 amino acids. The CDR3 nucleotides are TGTGCCAGCAGCTTGGCGGGGGGCGCCTCCTACGAGCAGTACTTC. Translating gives CASSLAGGASYEQYF.

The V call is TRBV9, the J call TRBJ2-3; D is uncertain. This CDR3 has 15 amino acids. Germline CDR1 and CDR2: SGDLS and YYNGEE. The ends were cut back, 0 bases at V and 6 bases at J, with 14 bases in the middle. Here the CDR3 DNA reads TGTGCCAGCAGCGTAGTTGGGCGCCATCTGGATACGCAGTATTTT. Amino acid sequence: CASSVVGRHLDTQYF.

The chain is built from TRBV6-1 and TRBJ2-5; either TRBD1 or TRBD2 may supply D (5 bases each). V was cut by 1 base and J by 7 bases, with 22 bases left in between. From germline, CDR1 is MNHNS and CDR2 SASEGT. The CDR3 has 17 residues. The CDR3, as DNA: TGTGCCAGCAGTGAAGAGGGGACCGGGACCAAAATTGGGACCCAGTACTTC. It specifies CASSEEGTGTKIGTQYF.

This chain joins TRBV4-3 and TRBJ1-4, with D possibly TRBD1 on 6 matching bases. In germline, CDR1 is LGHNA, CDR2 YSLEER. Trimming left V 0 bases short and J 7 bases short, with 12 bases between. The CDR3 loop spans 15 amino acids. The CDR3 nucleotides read TGCGCCAGCAGCCAAGAAGGCACAGGGTTTGAAAAACTGTTTTTT. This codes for CASSQEGTGFEKLFF.

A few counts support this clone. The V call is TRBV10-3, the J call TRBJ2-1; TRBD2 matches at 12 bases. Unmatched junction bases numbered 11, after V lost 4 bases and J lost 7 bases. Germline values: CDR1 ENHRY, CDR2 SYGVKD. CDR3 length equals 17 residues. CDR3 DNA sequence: TGTGCCATCAGTGCGGCACTGACTAGCGGGAGTGAGAATGAGCAGTTCTTC. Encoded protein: CAISAALTSGSENEQFF.

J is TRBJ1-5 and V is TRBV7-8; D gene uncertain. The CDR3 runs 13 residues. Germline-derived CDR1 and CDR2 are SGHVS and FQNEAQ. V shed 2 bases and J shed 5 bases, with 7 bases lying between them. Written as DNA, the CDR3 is TGTGCCAGCAGCTTACTGAGGGATCAGCCCCAGCATTTT. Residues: CASSLLRDQPQHF.